Each of the 28 T cell receptor beta chains below was sequenced from the same sample in a study of cytomegalovirus exposure and HLA in healthy donors. This PCR relied on a set of 60 Vbeta primers and 13 Jbeta primers. Sequencing used immunoSEQ multiplex PCR; TCRdb keeps in-frame clones, though not all of them. The sample lists about 120,000 clones, 55% to 75% occurring once. The sequencing input was PBMCs. All receptors come from a woman in her 40s in good health and CMV-seropositive.

The chain is built from TRBV7-2 and TRBJ2-5, with 11 bases matching TRBD2. This CDR3 has 15 residues. Germline loops: CDR1 SGHTA, CDR2 FQGNSA. V lost 5 bases, J lost 4 bases, and 6 bases stayed unmatched. CDR3 sequence: CASSRGTSGGETQYF. CDR3 DNA sequence: TGTGCCAGCAGCCGAGGGACTAGCGGAGGAGAGACCCAGTACTTC. Full variable domain (rest looked up from reference TRBV7-2 and TRBJ2-5): GAGVSQSPSNKVTEKGKDVELRCDPISGHTALYWYRQSLGQGLEFLIYFQGNSAPDKSGLPSDRFSAERTGGSVSTLTIQRTQQEDSAVYLCASSRGTSGGETQYFGPGTRLLVL.

This clone appeared once. The chain carries TRBV10-3 and TRBJ2-5, with D hard to call. The end of the DNA aligns better with TRBJ2-7, so the J call may be wrong. The CDR3 length is 13 residues. Germline CDR1 is ENHRY and CDR2 is SYGVKD. In nucleotides, the CDR3 is TGTGCCATCAGCTCTCCCCCAAGTTACGAGCAGTACTTC. It translates to CAISSPPSYEQYF.

The gene calls are TRBV28 and TRBJ1-5; unclear D gene. Trimming removed 6 bases from V and 0 bases from J, with 12 bases in between. The CDR3 loop spans 15 amino acids. Germline V gene lookup returns CDR1 MDHEN and CDR2 SYDVKM. CDR3 region: CASSPPLYSNQPQHF. The CDR3 coding sequence is TGTGCCAGCAGCCCTCCCCTATATAGCAATCAGCCCCAGCATTTT. The whole variable domain, remainder taken from reference TRBV28 and TRBJ1-5, is DVKVTQSSRYLVKRTGEKVFLECVQDMDHENMFWYRQDPGLGLRLIYFSYDVKMKEKGDIPEGYSVSREKKERFSLILESASTNQTSMYLCASSPPLYSNQPQHFGDGTRLSIL.

The chain joins TRBV29-1 to TRBJ2-1, with 7 bases aligning to TRBD1. J lost 13 bases, V lost 4 bases, and 7 bases had no gene match. The CDR3 has 11 residues. The V gene's germline CDR1 is SQVTM and CDR2 ANQGSEA. This chain's CDR3 is CSVVRDSRQFF. The CDR3 bases are TGCAGCGTTGTACGGGACAGCAGACAGTTCTTC.

This sequence joins TRBV2 and TRBJ2-4; 9 bases are a match to TRBD1. Germline trimming cut 4 bases from V and 8 bases from J; bases unmatched to any gene: 15. The germline V gene has CDR1 SNHLY and CDR2 FYNNEI. The length of the CDR3 is 17 residues. CDR3 protein: CASSAGWDREVGDIQYF. The CDR3 nucleotides are TGTGCCAGCAGTGCGGGGTGGGACAGGGAGGTTGGGGACATTCAGTACTTC.

The sample holds a few counts of this clone. This chain joins TRBV29-1 and TRBJ1-1; D uncertain. This CDR3 has 12 residues. CDR1 is SQVTM, CDR2 ANQGSEA, per germline. Between the trimmed V and J ends, which lost 4 bases and 1 base, there was a span of 7 bases. The CDR3 DNA reads as TGCAGCGTTGCCAGAACGAACACTGAAGCTTTCTTT. Amino acids: CSVARTNTEAFF.

The chain couples TRBV6-1 to TRBJ1-5; 7 nucleotides match TRBD1. Germline values: CDR1 MNHNS, CDR2 SASEGT. The junction had 5 bases not matched to a gene; V was cut back by 1 base and J by 2 bases. This CDR3 has 16 residues. DNA of the CDR3: TGTGCCAGCAGTGAAGAGGAGGGGGCTGGCAATCAGCCCCAGCATTTT. Its translation: CASSEEEGAGNQPQHF.

A word on this clone: One end of the junction is discordant with germline, which a read error may explain. The V and J genes are TRBV4-2 and TRBJ2-3; a possible D gene is TRBD2 (5 bases). The CDR3 runs 16 residues. Per germline, CDR1 LGHNA and CDR2 YNFKEQ. The CDR3 spells CASTQSSGLATDTQYF. The CDR3 nucleotides read TGTGCCAGCACCCAATCGAGCGGTCTGGCCACAGATACGCAGTATTTT.

The chain couples TRBV30 to TRBJ1-2; TRBD1 aligns across 9 bases. This CDR3 contains 14 residues. Trimming cost V 3 bases and J 6 bases; bases outside gene matches: 8. Germline CDR1 and CDR2: GTSNPN and SVGIG (reference sequence). The DNA for the CDR3 is TGTGCCTGGAGCGAGACAGGGGGAGGTAATGGCTACACCTTC. Its protein is CAWSETGGGNGYTF.

This clone showed up just a few times. V and J are TRBV15 and TRBJ1-4; 7 positions match TRBD1. From germline, CDR1 is LNHNV and CDR2 YYDKDF (reference sequence). J was trimmed by 5 bases and V by 1 base; bases with no gene match: 4. The CDR3 totals 15 residues. The CDR3 DNA reads as TGTGCCACCAGCAGAGTGGGACAGTCAAATGAAAAACTGTTTTTT. This gives the protein CATSRVGQSNEKLFF.

This clone was seen a few times. This chain links TRBV4-1 with TRBJ2-1, with 9 bases fitting TRBD1. CDR1 and CDR2 from the germline V gene are MGHRA and YSYEKL. V trimming: 2 bases; J trimming: 7 bases; junction bases outside the gene matches: 6. The CDR3 is 15 amino acids. CDR3 sequence reads: CASSQIQGAGNEQFF. The CDR3 nucleotides read TGCGCCAGCAGCCAAATACAGGGGGCTGGGAATGAGCAGTTCTTC.

The chain has TRBV5-8 and TRBJ1-1; tentatively, D is TRBD1 (5 bases). This CDR3 contains 14 residues. Germline CDR1 is SGHTS and CDR2 is YDEGEE. V was clipped by 4 bases and J by 4 bases, with 14 bases between them. The CDR3 nucleotides read TGTGCCAGCAGCCAGCGACAGAGTCCCACTGAAGCTTTCTTT. Translation: CASSQRQSPTEAFF.

This clone was seen only a few times. J is TRBJ1-1 and V is TRBV6-6; D ambiguous. There are 12 residues in the CDR3. V was trimmed by 2 bases and J by 7 bases, leaving 8 bases between them. Per germline, CDR1 MNHNY and CDR2 SVGAGI (reference sequence). CDR3 region: CASSYMSREAFF. The CDR3 bases are TGTGCCAGCAGTTACATGAGCCGTGAAGCTTTCTTT.

This clone was detected only a few times. V usage is TRBV2 and J usage is TRBJ1-1; a weak D match, TRBD1 (5 bases). The CDR3 runs 13 residues. The germline V gene has CDR1 SNHLY and CDR2 FYNNEI. V shed 4 bases and J shed 3 bases, with 9 bases lying between them. CDR3 sequence reads: CASSARGDTEAFF. The DNA for the CDR3 is TGTGCCAGCAGTGCCCGGGGGGACACTGAAGCTTTCTTT. The whole variable domain, filled in from reference TRBV2 and TRBJ1-1, reads EPEVTQTPSHQVTQMGQEVILRCVPISNHLYFYWYRQILGQKVEFLVSFYNNEISEKSEIFDDQFSVERPDGSNFTLKIRSTKLEDSAMYFCASSARGDTEAFFGQGTRLTVV.

CDR3 protein: CASSVAPHLNNEQFF. For the CDR3, the DNA is TGTGCCAGCAGCGTAGCTCCACACCTGAACAATGAGCAGTTCTTC. The chain carries TRBV9 and TRBJ2-1; D is unresolved. In germline, CDR1 is SGDLS, CDR2 YYNGEE. The CDR3 is 15 amino acids. V lost 0 bases, J lost 5 bases, and 12 bases lay in between. Complete variable domain (other parts from reference TRBV9 and TRBJ2-1): DSGVTQTPKHLITATGQRVTLRCSPRSGDLSVYWYQQSLDQGLQFLIQYYNGEERAKGNILERFSAQQFPDLHSELNLSSLELGDSALYFCASSVAPHLNNEQFFGPGTRLTVL.

The rearrangement uses TRBV5-4 and TRBJ2-1, with 12 bases fitting TRBD2. The J segment lost 8 bases and the V segment lost 4 bases, leaving 7 bases of the junction unmatched. The CDR3 has 15 amino acids. The germline V gene has CDR1 SGHNT and CDR2 YYREEE (reference sequence). CDR3 DNA: TGTGCCAGCAGCCCCTGGACTAGCGGGAATGATGAGCAGTTCTTC. Protein sequence: CASSPWTSGNDEQFF.

The chain combines TRBV29-1 with TRBJ2-3, with 10 positions matching TRBD2. This CDR3 is built from 13 residues. Trimming cost V 2 bases and J 4 bases; bases outside gene matches: 0. The V gene's germline CDR1 is SQVTM and CDR2 ANQGSEA. The CDR3 sequence is CSVELAGADTQYF. CDR3 DNA: TGCAGCGTTGAACTAGCGGGAGCAGATACGCAGTATTTT.

This chain connects TRBV11-2 to TRBJ2-3, with a weak D call TRBD1 (6 bases). CDR3 size: 15 residues. The ends were cut back, 2 bases at V and 2 bases at J, with 11 bases in the middle. Germline assignment: CDR1 SGHAT and CDR2 FQNNGV. This chain's CDR3 is CASSLTAGATDTQYF. The CDR3 DNA sequence: TGTGCCAGCAGCTTAACGGCAGGGGCCACAGATACGCAGTATTTT.

The chain combines TRBV7-9 with TRBJ1-1; 10 positions match TRBD1. Germline V gene sequence: CDR1 SEHNR, CDR2 FQNEAQ (reference sequence). CDR3 length equals 13 residues. V lost 5 bases to trimming and J lost 6 bases; unmatched junction nucleotides: 3. CDR3: CASSRDRGAEAFF. In DNA, the CDR3 is TGTGCCAGCAGCCGGGACAGGGGCGCTGAAGCTTTCTTT.

V usage is TRBV10-3 and J usage is TRBJ2-5; 7 bases are a match to TRBD2. This CDR3 is 14 amino acids long. Germline CDR1 reads ENHRY; CDR2 reads SYGVKD. The trim removed 4 bases at V and 7 bases at J, leaving 9 bases unmatched. The CDR3 sequence: CAISVSGTNLTQYF. CDR3 DNA sequence: TGTGCCATCAGTGTTTCCGGGACTAATCTGACCCAGTACTTC.

V gene TRBV11-1 combines with J gene TRBJ2-2; weak D call: TRBD1 (6 bases). This CDR3 spans 16 amino acids. The V gene's germline CDR1 is SGHAT and CDR2 FQDESV (reference sequence). Trimming left V 5 bases short and J 3 bases short, with 16 bases between. CDR3 sequence reads: CASSHITGRYTGELFF. CDR3 DNA: TGTGCCAGCAGCCACATTACAGGGCGTTACACCGGGGAGCTGTTTTTT.

The chain carries TRBV27 and TRBJ2-5; a possible D gene is TRBD2 (5 bases). Germline loops: CDR1 MNHEY, CDR2 SMNVEV (reference sequence). The CDR3 length is 12 residues. V gave up 3 bases and J gave up 5 bases, with 7 bases separating them. Here the CDR3 DNA reads TGTGCCAGCAGTTTCACGGGGGAGACCCAGTACTTC. Translating it yields CASSFTGETQYF.

This chain links TRBV19 with TRBJ2-1, with 9 bases that match TRBD2. The CDR3 runs to 17 residues. Germline-derived CDR1 and CDR2 are LNHDA and SQIVND (reference sequence). V shed 3 bases, J shed 5 bases, and the junction held 11 bases outside the gene matches. The CDR3 DNA reads TGTGCCAGTAGTATCCGACGGACTAGCGTCGAGGACAATGAGCAGTTCTTC. Translated: CASSIRRTSVEDNEQFF.

The chain carries TRBV15 and TRBJ2-3; 7 nucleotides match TRBD1. The germline V gene has CDR1 LNHNV and CDR2 YYDKDF (reference sequence). The CDR3 is 15 amino acids. The ends lost 5 bases at V and 2 bases at J; junction bases unmatched: 7. CDR3 sequence reads: CATSRGQVDTDTQYF. The CDR3 DNA follows: TGTGCCACCAGCCGAGGACAGGTGGACACAGATACGCAGTATTTT.

The V gene is TRBV11-2, the J gene TRBJ1-1; 7 bases line up with TRBD1. The trim removed 2 bases at V and 10 bases at J, leaving 7 bases unmatched. CDR1 is SGHAT, CDR2 FQNNGV, per germline. CDR3 length equals 13 residues. The CDR3 sequence is CASSLSTGRIAFF. The DNA for the CDR3 is TGTGCCAGCAGCTTATCGACAGGGCGGATAGCTTTCTTT.

The V and J genes are TRBV18 and TRBJ2-5; 9 bases agree with TRBD2. V was clipped by 1 base and J by 4 bases; unmatched bases: 10. Looked up from germline, CDR1 is KGHSH and CDR2 is LQKENI. The CDR3 length is 17 residues. The CDR3: CASSPLAGAGVGETQYF. As DNA, the CDR3 is TGTGCCAGCTCACCACTAGCGGGAGCTGGGGTGGGAGAGACCCAGTACTTC.

The chain links TRBV27 to TRBJ2-7; D is perhaps TRBD2 (5 bases). The last part of the DNA fits TRBJ2-5 better; the J call may be wrong. Germline-derived CDR1 and CDR2 are MNHEY and SMNVEV (reference sequence). The CDR3 has 15 amino acids. The CDR3 DNA reads TGTGCCAGCAGTCCCCGCCCGGGAAACCAAGAGACCCAGTACTTC. Translation: CASSPRPGNQETQYF.

This clone was seen a handful of times. The chain couples TRBV7-8 to TRBJ2-1, with 11 bases aligning to TRBD2. The CDR3 runs to 17 residues. Germline CDR1 and CDR2: SGHVS and FQNEAQ. V was clipped by 6 bases and J by 6 bases; unmatched bases: 13. In DNA form, the CDR3 reads TGTGCCAGCAGTACGGGACTAGCGGAACTTAACGCCAATGAGCAGTTCTTC. It codes for CASSTGLAELNANEQFF.